This T cell receptor (beta chain) was recovered during a study of blood T cells in healthy people across ages. Study outcomes and limitations: The recorded TCR beta diversity per million T cells decreased in a roughly linear manner with age. Considered underestimates were the diversity estimates obtained from one million T cells.

Isolation of PBMCs gave at least 7 million cells per sample. Using a J-beta primer mix together with a sample-barcoded 5' primer, a second PCR was run for about 6 to 11 cycles. Each TCR beta cDNA got a 12-nucleotide random molecular identifier. One entry per CDR3 protein results from TCRdb running MiXCR on the 5' RACE reads. Of about 1.5 million distinct CDR3 sequences listed, approximately 43% are singletons. This CDR3 comprises 15 residues. CDR1 and CDR2 from the germline V gene are SEHNR and FQNEAQ (reference sequence). Between the trimmed V and J ends, which lost 10 bases and 3 bases, there was a span of 21 bases. Points on this clonotype: Its antigen is currently unknown.

The receptor's source is a woman younger than 30 in good health. The chain couples TRBV7-9 to TRBJ1-1; D is unresolved. Sequencing used blood. The CDR3 DNA follows: TGTGCCACCCCCCCTATCCCCAACTTCGACACTGAAGCTTTCTTT. This codes for CATPPIPNFDTEAFF. Complete variable domain (other parts from reference TRBV7-9 and TRBJ1-1): DTGVSQNPRHKITKRGQNVTFRCDPISEHNRLYWYRQTLGQGPEFLTYFQNEAQLEKSRLLSDRFSAERPKGSFSTLEIQRTEQGDSAMYLCATPPIPNFDTEAFFGQGTRLTVV.